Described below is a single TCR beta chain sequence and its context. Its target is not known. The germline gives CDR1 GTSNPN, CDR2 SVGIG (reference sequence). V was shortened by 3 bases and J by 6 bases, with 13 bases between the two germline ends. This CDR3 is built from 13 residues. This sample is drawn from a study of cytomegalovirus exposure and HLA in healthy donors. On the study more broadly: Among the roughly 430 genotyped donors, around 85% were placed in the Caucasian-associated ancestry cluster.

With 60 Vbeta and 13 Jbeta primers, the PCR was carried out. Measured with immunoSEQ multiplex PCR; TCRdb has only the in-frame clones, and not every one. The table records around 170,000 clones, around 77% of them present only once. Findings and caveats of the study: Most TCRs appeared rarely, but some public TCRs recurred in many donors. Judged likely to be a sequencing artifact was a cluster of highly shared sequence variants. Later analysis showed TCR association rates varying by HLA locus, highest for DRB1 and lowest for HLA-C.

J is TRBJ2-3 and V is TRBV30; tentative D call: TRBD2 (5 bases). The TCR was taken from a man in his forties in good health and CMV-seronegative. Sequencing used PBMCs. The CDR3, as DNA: TGTGCCTGGAGCCGCGGGCCTAGGGATACGCAGTATTTT. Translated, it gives CAWSRGPRDTQYF. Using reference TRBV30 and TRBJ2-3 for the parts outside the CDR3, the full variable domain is SQTIHQWPATLVQPVGSPLSLECTVEGTSNPNLYWYRQAAGRGLQLLFYSVGIGQISSEVPQNLSASRPQDRQFILSSKKLLLSDSGFYLCAWSRGPRDTQYFGPGTRLTVL.